Listed below are T cell receptor beta chains from one sample, sequenced in a study of CD8 T cells in Susac syndrome. Via MiXCR, TCRdb re-called the immunoSEQ multiplex PCR reads, giving one row per CDR3 protein. This sample has just over 300,000 distinct CDR3 sequences, with about 90% found just once. Material: CD4+ T cells from PBMCs. These receptors all come from a human donor with multiple sclerosis. Both conserved end residues are part of each CDR3. The order of the fields is CDR3 DNA, CDR3 protein, clone size, V gene, J gene, D gene. D genes are given only for firm matches. Only part of the rows carry a size: once, few, many, or a class if the clone is expanded.

DNA: TGTGCCAGCAGTTTCTCACCCAGCGGGGCGGGTAGCACAGATACGCAGTATTTT
CDR3: CASSFSPSGAGSTDTQYF
size: NA
V: TRBV12-3/TRBV12-4
J: TRBJ2-3
D: TRBD2

DNA: TGTGCCAGCAGCCCTAGCTCCCGGAGCACAGATACGCAGTATTTT
CDR3: CASSPSSRSTDTQYF
size: NA
V: TRBV9
J: TRBJ2-3
D: NA

DNA: TGTGCCAGCAGAGACAAAGGGACAGGGGTTCGAGATACGCAGTATTTT
CDR3: CASRDKGTGVRDTQYF
size: NA
V: TRBV2
J: TRBJ2-3
D: TRBD1

DNA: TGTGCCAGTAGTTCCTCCAGGGTGGTCACCGGGGAGCTGTTTTTT
CDR3: CASSSSRVVTGELFF
size: NA
V: TRBV19
J: TRBJ2-2
D: NA

DNA: TGTGCCAGCAGCTTAAACGGCGGGGCAAGCACAGATACGCAGTATTTT
CDR3: CASSLNGGASTDTQYF
size: NA
V: TRBV7-3
J: TRBJ2-3
D: NA

DNA: TGCGCCAGCAGCTTGGAGGGGGCCCGAGGACCCCTCCACTTT
CDR3: CASSLEGARGPLHF
size: once
V: TRBV5-1
J: TRBJ1-6
D: TRBD1

DNA: TGTGCCACCAGTGACCCAGGACGGGTCGAGCTGTTTTTT
CDR3: CATSDPGRVELFF
size: NA
V: TRBV24-1
J: TRBJ2-2
D: NA

DNA: TGTGCCAGCAGCGGGACTTTTGAGCAGTTCTTC
CDR3: CASSGTFEQFF
size: NA
V: TRBV7-9
J: TRBJ2-1
D: NA

DNA: TGTGCCAGCAGCGTCCAGGCGGGAGCCAAAAACATTCAGTACTTC
CDR3: CASSVQAGAKNIQYF
size: NA
V: TRBV6-4
J: TRBJ2-4
D: NA

DNA: TGTGCCAGCAGCTTGGCTCTAGCGGGGGCCAACGAGCAGTACTTC
CDR3: CASSLALAGANEQYF
size: NA
V: TRBV5-4
J: TRBJ2-7
D: TRBD2

DNA: TGTGCCAGCAGCGTAGAGGGGGCCCGCCCAAATGAGCAGTTCTTC
CDR3: CASSVEGARPNEQFF
size: NA
V: TRBV9
J: TRBJ2-1
D: TRBD1

DNA: TGTGCCAGCAGCCACATAGCGGAACCAGTCTACGAGCAGTACTTC
CDR3: CASSHIAEPVYEQYF
size: NA
V: TRBV14
J: TRBJ2-7
D: NA

DNA: TGTGCCAGCAACTTAGGTCACATCTCCTACGAGCAGTACTTC
CDR3: CASNLGHISYEQYF
size: NA
V: TRBV7-9
J: TRBJ2-7
D: NA

DNA: TGTGCCAGCAATTCCCCGGGACGGGACTACGAGCAGTACTTC
CDR3: CASNSPGRDYEQYF
size: NA
V: TRBV28
J: TRBJ2-7
D: NA

DNA: TGTGCCAGCAGCCAAGATACGGGGGAGCAGTACTTC
CDR3: CASSQDTGEQYF
size: NA
V: TRBV3-1
J: TRBJ2-7
D: NA